What follows are 30 T cell receptor beta chains derived from one specimen sequenced in a study of Tregs in tolerant kidney transplant recipients. Profiled with immunoSEQ multiplex PCR; TCRdb holds only in-frame clones, not every one. The profile shows some 55,000 clones, approximately 85% of them singletons. Source: Tregs from blood, taken before the transplant. The receptor source for this set is a human donor who received a combined kidney and bone marrow transplant.

Notes on this clone: At the DNA level, this CDR3 is encoded by other sequences in the same sample as well. The CDR3 DNA reads TGTGCCAGCAGTGCTGAAGCCGGGGCCAACGTCCTGACTTTC. It codes for CASSAEAGANVLTF. V and J are TRBV2 and TRBJ2-6; D gene uncertain. V was cut by 4 bases and J by 4 bases, with 8 bases left in between. Looked up from germline, CDR1 is SNHLY and CDR2 is FYNNEI. This CDR3 is built from 14 residues.

This chain connects TRBV7-6 to TRBJ2-7; D remains ambiguous. The tail of the sequence fits TRBJ2-1 better, so the J call may be wrong. Germline-derived CDR1 and CDR2 are SGHVS and FNYEAQ. CDR3 size: 16 residues. The DNA for the CDR3 is TGTGCCAGCAGCTTATTCTCTTTCAGCTCCTACAATGAGCAGTTCTTC. Its protein product is CASSLFSFSSYNEQFF.

The gene calls are TRBV10-3 and TRBJ2-3; TRBD2 aligns across 8 bases. The CDR3 is made up of 14 amino acids. Germline V gives CDR1 ENHRY, CDR2 SYGVKD. Trimming took 9 bases from V and 1 from J; bases not matched to a gene: 6. The CDR3 region is CAIRAGGGTDTQYF. The CDR3 bases are TGTGCCATTCGGGCGGGGGGCGGCACAGATACGCAGTATTTT.

The chain employs TRBV4-2 and TRBJ2-3; TRBD1 or TRBD2 may be the D gene (5 bases each). The CDR3 runs to 16 residues. Germline CDR1 reads LGHNA; CDR2 reads YNFKEQ. Deletions cut 3 bases from V and 2 bases from J, with 15 bases between. CDR3 amino acids: CASSQVGGRNTDTQYF. The CDR3 bases are TGTGCCAGCAGCCAGGTTGGGGGACGAAACACAGATACGCAGTATTTT.

The chain couples TRBV6-1 to TRBJ1-6; 8 nucleotides line up with TRBD1. Trimming at V came to 5 bases and at J to 8 bases, leaving 5 bases not matched to a gene. The germline CDR1 and CDR2 sequences are MNHNS and SASEGT. The CDR3 is 14 residues long. The CDR3 coding sequence is TGTGCCAGCAGTCGACAGGGGCTATATTCACCCCTCCACTTT. Its translation is CASSRQGLYSPLHF.

This clone was detected a few times. This chain connects TRBV11-2 to TRBJ2-7, with D possibly being TRBD1 or TRBD2 (5 bases each). This CDR3 contains 13 residues. The germline CDR1 and CDR2 sequences are SGHAT and FQNNGV. The V end lost 5 bases, the J end lost 4 bases, and 12 bases lay between the germline ends. The CDR3 is CASSPGTIYEQYF. CDR3 nucleotides: TGTGCCAGCAGCCCCGGGACCATATACGAGCAGTACTTC.

The V gene is TRBV10-3, the J gene TRBJ1-2; unclear D gene. V was cut by 0 bases and J by 7 bases, with 6 bases left in between. Germline V gene data show CDR1 as ENHRY and CDR2 as SYGVKD. The CDR3 runs 12 residues. Written as DNA, the CDR3 is TGTGCCATCAGTGAGTCGAGTTCTGGCTACACCTTC. It encodes CAISESSSGYTF.

This clone was detected only a few times. This chain joins TRBV9 and TRBJ1-4; TRBD1 matches at 9 bases. The CDR3 extends over 17 amino acids. Germline CDR1 is SGDLS and CDR2 is YYNGEE. The J segment lost 7 bases and the V segment lost 3 bases, leaving 13 bases of the junction unmatched. The DNA for the CDR3 is TGTGCCAGCAGCGAGGGGGGACAGGGTCGTTGGGGTGAAAAACTGTTTTTT. It translates to CASSEGGQGRWGEKLFF.

The gene calls are TRBV5-6 and TRBJ2-7; D call uncertain. V lost 3 bases and J 3 bases, leaving 10 bases between the germline ends. The CDR3 has 13 residues. Germline V gives CDR1 SGHDT, CDR2 YYEEEE. The CDR3, as DNA: TGTGCCAGCAGCTGGAATTCTTACTACGAGCAGTACTTC. Translated, it gives CASSWNSYYEQYF.

A few counts support this clone. The gene calls are TRBV7-2 and TRBJ1-2; no clear D gene. Trimming shortened V by 2 bases and J by 4 bases, and 11 bases separated the two germline ends. This CDR3 contains 14 residues. Per germline, CDR1 SGHTA and CDR2 FQGNSA. CDR3 DNA sequence: TGTGCCAGCAGCTTATCCGGGAGCGGCTATGGCTACACCTTC. Amino acid sequence: CASSLSGSGYGYTF.

The sample holds one count of this clone. The V call is TRBV6-1, the J call TRBJ1-5, with no clear D. The CDR3 extends over 12 amino acids. The germline V gene encodes CDR1 MNHNS and CDR2 SASEGT. V lost 1 base, J lost 7 bases, and 5 bases lay in between. Here the CDR3 reads CASSEGKQPQHF. CDR3 DNA sequence: TGTGCCAGCAGTGAAGGGAAGCAGCCCCAGCATTTT.

The genes are TRBV11-3 and TRBJ2-7, with D possibly matching TRBD2 (5 bases). The CDR3 is 15 residues long. From germline, CDR1 is SGHNT and CDR2 YENEEA. Trimming took 1 base from V and 2 from J, leaving 12 bases between them. The CDR3 is CASSLGRGDPYEQYF. The CDR3 region has the DNA TGTGCCAGCAGCTTAGGTCGGGGAGACCCCTACGAGCAGTACTTC.

The chain uses TRBV18 and TRBJ2-3, with D tentatively TRBD1 or TRBD2 (6 bases each). The ends were cut back, 4 bases at V and 6 bases at J, with 14 bases in the middle. CDR3 length equals 14 residues. Germline CDR1 is KGHSH and CDR2 is LQKENI. This CDR3 reads CASSQSGGPDTQYF. CDR3 coding DNA: TGTGCCAGCTCACAATCCGGGGGCCCCGATACGCAGTATTTT.

Only one count was recorded for this clone. The chain carries TRBV5-4 and TRBJ2-5; weak D call: TRBD2 (6 bases). V gave up 4 bases and J gave up 5 bases, with 12 bases separating them. Germline CDR1 SGHNT, CDR2 YYREEE (reference sequence). CDR3 length: 13 residues. The CDR3 sequence is CASSRESGETQYF. Written as DNA, the CDR3 is TGTGCCAGCAGCCGGGAGAGTGGGGAGACCCAGTACTTC.

The chain uses TRBV6-1 and TRBJ2-5; unclear D gene. V was cut by 6 bases and J by 4 bases, with 6 bases left in between. The CDR3 runs 11 residues. Per the germline V gene, CDR1 is MNHNS and CDR2 is SASEGT. CDR3 coding DNA: TGTGCCAGCAGCCCCTTAGAGACCCAGTACTTC. Translating it yields CASSPLETQYF.

This rearrangement joins TRBV5-1 to TRBJ2-3; D gene uncertain. CDR3 length equals 11 residues. V dropped 4 bases and J dropped 6 bases, with 6 bases sitting between them. Per the germline V gene, CDR1 is SGHRS and CDR2 is YFSETQ. CDR3 sequence: CASSPGDTQYF. DNA for the CDR3: TGCGCCAGCAGCCCTGGGGATACGCAGTATTTT. The full variable domain, its missing parts supplied by reference TRBV5-1 and TRBJ2-3, is KAGVTQTPRYLIKTRGQQVTLSCSPISGHRSVSWYQQTPGQGLQFLFEYFSETQRNKGNFPGRFSGRQFSNSRSEMNVSTLELGDSALYLCASSPGDTQYFGPGTRLTVL.

The rearrangement joins TRBV10-2 to TRBJ2-5, with D unclear. CDR3 length: 14 residues. Germline values: CDR1 WSHSY, CDR2 SAAADI. The V gene lost 6 bases and the J gene lost 5 bases, with 16 bases spanning the gap. The CDR3 reads CASRPFGLSETQYF. CDR3 nucleotides: TGCGCCAGCAGACCCTTTGGCCTTTCGGAGACCCAGTACTTC.

This clone was counted once. The gene calls are TRBV19 and TRBJ2-3, with 12 bases lining up with TRBD1. Germline-derived CDR1 and CDR2 are LNHDA and SQIVND (reference sequence). CDR3 length: 16 residues. V gave up 8 bases and J gave up 5 bases; unmatched junction bases: 11. The CDR3 DNA sequence: TGTGCCAGTCTCCCACGGGGGGACAGGGGGCGAGATACGCAGTATTTT. This codes for CASLPRGDRGRDTQYF.

The rearrangement uses TRBV28 and TRBJ2-7; D call uncertain. The CDR3 extends over 13 amino acids. With 3 bases removed from V and 2 bases from J, the gap between germline ends came to 8 bases. CDR1 is MDHEN and CDR2 is SYDVKM in the germline V gene. CDR3 nucleotide sequence: TGTGCCAGCAGTTTGGTGGGCACCTACGAGCAGTACTTC. Its protein product is CASSLVGTYEQYF.

J is TRBJ2-1 and V is TRBV6-4, with D perhaps matching TRBD1 (5 bases). There are 18 residues in the CDR3. Trimming removed 8 bases from V and 2 bases from J, with 25 bases in between. Germline CDR1 and CDR2: MRHNA and SNTAGT. CDR3 amino acids: CASVTEREGAPTYNEQFF. In DNA, the CDR3 is TGTGCCAGCGTTACCGAAAGGGAAGGGGCTCCTACCTACAATGAGCAGTTCTTC.

This chain links TRBV5-4 with TRBJ2-1; no clear D gene. CDR3 length: 13 amino acids. V was shortened by 2 bases and J by 10 bases, with 13 bases between the two germline ends. CDR1 SGHNT and CDR2 YYREEE come from the germline V gene (reference sequence). The chain's CDR3 is CASSFERPREQFF. The CDR3 coding sequence is TGTGCCAGCAGCTTTGAGAGGCCTAGGGAGCAGTTCTTC.

This clone has only one observation. The V gene is TRBV5-4, the J gene TRBJ2-7, with 9 bases aligning to TRBD1. V was clipped by 1 base and J by 2 bases; unmatched bases: 4. Germline V gene data show CDR1 as SGHNT and CDR2 as YYREEE (reference sequence). The CDR3 length is 15 residues. The CDR3 sequence: CASSLPGTGTYEQYF. The CDR3 DNA reads TGTGCCAGCAGCTTGCCCGGGACAGGGACCTACGAGCAGTACTTC.

In this sample, this clone turned up once. The chain couples TRBV7-2 to TRBJ1-1; the D gene is possibly TRBD1 (5 bases). The CDR3 covers 15 residues. Trimming took off 5 bases at V and 0 bases at J, with 13 bases between the two ends. Looked up from germline, CDR1 is SGHTA and CDR2 is FQGNSA. CDR3 nucleotide sequence: TGTGCCAGCAGCCCCCGGGGGGAGATGAACACTGAAGCTTTCTTT. As protein: CASSPRGEMNTEAFF.

The V call is TRBV19, the J call TRBJ2-1, with 7 bases fitting TRBD2. This CDR3 comprises 16 residues. The junction had 9 bases not matched to a gene; V was cut back by 3 bases and J by 4 bases. Germline CDR1 and CDR2: LNHDA and SQIVND (reference sequence). CDR3 protein: CASSIVRGSKYNEQFF. The CDR3 DNA reads TGTGCCAGTAGTATTGTGCGGGGGAGTAAGTACAATGAGCAGTTCTTC.

The chain joins TRBV11-3 to TRBJ2-3, with 9 bases that match TRBD1. Looked up from germline, CDR1 is SGHNT and CDR2 is YENEEA. J lost 5 bases, V lost 1 base, and 1 base had no gene match. CDR3 length: 14 residues. This chain's CDR3 is CASSLGQGEDTQYF. The CDR3 nucleotides read TGTGCCAGCAGCTTAGGACAGGGGGAAGATACGCAGTATTTT. The whole variable domain, remainder taken from reference TRBV11-3 and TRBJ2-3, is EAGVVQSPRYKIIEKKQPVAFWCNPISGHNTLYWYLQNLGQGPELLIRYENEEAVDDSQLPKDRFSAERLKGVDSTLKIQPAELGDSAVYLCASSLGQGEDTQYFGPGTRLTVL.

V and J are TRBV6-4 and TRBJ1-4, with D perhaps matching TRBD1 (6 bases). The germline V and J ends were trimmed by 6 bases and 0 bases, with 11 bases remaining between them. Germline-derived CDR1 and CDR2 are MRHNA and SNTAGT. The CDR3 spans 15 residues. The CDR3 coding sequence is TGTGCCAGCAGGGAGACAGGAGCAACTAATGAAAAACTGTTTTTT. Amino acids: CASRETGATNEKLFF.

This sequence joins TRBV21-1 and TRBJ2-4; the D call TRBD1 from the table was never checked on the DNA. TRBV21-1 is a listed pseudogene. CDR3 size: 17 residues. The CDR3 nucleotides are TGTGCCAGCAGTAAAGGGATGCTACAGCAAAGAAAAAACATTCAGTACTTC. Translating it yields CASSKGMLQQRKNIQYF.

This clone came up once. This chain joins TRBV19 and TRBJ2-3; D possibly matches TRBD1 or TRBD2 (5 bases each). Trimming shortened V by 6 bases and J by 4 bases, and 11 bases separated the two germline ends. The CDR3 is made up of 13 amino acids. CDR1 and CDR2 (germline): LNHDA, SQIVND (reference sequence). CDR3 sequence (DNA): TGTGCCAGTAGCAGAGGGGTTGCAGATACGCAGTATTTT. This gives the protein CASSRGVADTQYF.

The V gene is TRBV5-1, the J gene TRBJ2-5; a weak D match, TRBD2 (6 bases). V was clipped by 4 bases and J by 1 base, with 11 bases between them. This CDR3 has 14 amino acids. Germline loops: CDR1 SGHRS, CDR2 YFSETQ. The CDR3 DNA reads as TGCGCCAGCAGCCCCGGGACTCCCCAAGAGACCCAGTACTTC. Protein product: CASSPGTPQETQYF.

The CDR3 region is CAWRPGADAKGGPLHF. DNA of the CDR3: TGTGCCTGGAGACCCGGGGCGGACGCTAAAGGGGGGCCCCTCCACTTT. The chain is built from TRBV30 and TRBJ1-6; TRBD1 is a possible D gene (6 bases). Germline V gives CDR1 GTSNPN, CDR2 SVGIG (reference sequence). This CDR3 has 16 residues. Trimming took off 3 bases at V and 13 bases at J, with 25 bases between the two ends.